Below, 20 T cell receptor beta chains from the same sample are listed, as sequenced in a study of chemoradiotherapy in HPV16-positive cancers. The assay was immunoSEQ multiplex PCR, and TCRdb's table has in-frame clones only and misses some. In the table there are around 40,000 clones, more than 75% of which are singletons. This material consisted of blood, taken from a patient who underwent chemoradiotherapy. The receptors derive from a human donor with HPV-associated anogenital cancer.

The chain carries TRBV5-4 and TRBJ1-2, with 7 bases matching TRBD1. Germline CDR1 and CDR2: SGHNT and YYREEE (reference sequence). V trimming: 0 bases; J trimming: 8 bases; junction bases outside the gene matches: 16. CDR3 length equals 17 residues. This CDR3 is CASSLAGRGGAPRGYTF. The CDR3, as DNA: TGTGCCAGCAGCTTGGCCGGGCGAGGGGGCGCCCCCCGGGGCTACACCTTC.

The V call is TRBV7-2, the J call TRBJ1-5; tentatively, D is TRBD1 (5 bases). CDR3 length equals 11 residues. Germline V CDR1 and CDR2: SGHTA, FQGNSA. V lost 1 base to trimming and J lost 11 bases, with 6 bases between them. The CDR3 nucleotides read TGTGCCAGCAGCTTAGGGGGGGCCCAGCATTTT. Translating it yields CASSLGGAQHF.

This CDR3 reads CASSSRTTGVSRNTEAFF. CDR3 DNA: TGTGCCAGCAGCTCCCGTACTACAGGGGTCAGTAGGAACACTGAAGCTTTCTTT. This rearrangement joins TRBV5-5 to TRBJ1-1; 7 nucleotides align to TRBD1. This CDR3 region has 18 residues. The V gene end was trimmed by 3 bases and the J gene end by 1 base; junction bases not matched to a gene: 15. The V gene's germline CDR1 is SGHKS and CDR2 YYEKEE (reference sequence). Using reference TRBV5-5 and TRBJ1-1 for the parts outside the CDR3, the full variable domain is DAGVTQSPTHLIKTRGQQVTLRCSPISGHKSVSWYQQVLGQGPQFIFQYYEKEERGRGNFPDRFSARQFPNYSSELNVNALLLGDSALYLCASSSRTTGVSRNTEAFFGQGTRLTVV.

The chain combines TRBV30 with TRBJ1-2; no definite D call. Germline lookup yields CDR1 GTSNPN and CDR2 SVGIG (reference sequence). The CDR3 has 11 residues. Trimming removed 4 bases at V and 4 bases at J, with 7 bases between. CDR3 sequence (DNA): TGTGCCTGGAAGGGTATCTATGGCTACACCTTC. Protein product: CAWKGIYGYTF.

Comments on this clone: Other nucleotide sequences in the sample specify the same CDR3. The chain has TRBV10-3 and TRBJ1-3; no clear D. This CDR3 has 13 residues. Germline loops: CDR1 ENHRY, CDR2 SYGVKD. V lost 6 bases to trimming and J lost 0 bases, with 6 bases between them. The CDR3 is CAIRESSGNTIYF. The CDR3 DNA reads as TGTGCCATCAGGGAGAGCTCTGGAAACACCATATATTTT.

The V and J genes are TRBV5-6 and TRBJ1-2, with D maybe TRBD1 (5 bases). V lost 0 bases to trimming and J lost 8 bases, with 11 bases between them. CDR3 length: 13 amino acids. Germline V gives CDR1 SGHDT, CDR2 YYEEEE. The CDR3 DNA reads TGTGCCAGCAGCTTGGTTGGAGGGACGGGCTACACCTTC. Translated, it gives CASSLVGGTGYTF. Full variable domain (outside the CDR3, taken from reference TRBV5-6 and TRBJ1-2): DAGVTQSPTHLIKTRGQQVTLRCSPKSGHDTVSWYQQALGQGPQFIFQYYEEEERQRGNFPDRFSGHQFPNYSSELNVNALLLGDSALYLCASSLVGGTGYTFGSGTRLTVV.

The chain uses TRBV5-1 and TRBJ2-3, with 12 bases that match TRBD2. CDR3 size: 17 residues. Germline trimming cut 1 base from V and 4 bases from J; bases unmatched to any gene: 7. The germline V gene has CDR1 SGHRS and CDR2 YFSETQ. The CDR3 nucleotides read TGCGCCAGCAGCTTGTGGACTAGCGGGGAGGGCCCAGATACGCAGTATTTT. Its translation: CASSLWTSGEGPDTQYF.

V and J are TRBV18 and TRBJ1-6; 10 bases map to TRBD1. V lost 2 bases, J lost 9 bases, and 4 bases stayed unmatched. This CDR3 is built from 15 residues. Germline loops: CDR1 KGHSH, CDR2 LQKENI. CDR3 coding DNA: TGTGCCAGCTCACCAAGGGACAGGGGAAGTTCACCCCTCCACTTT. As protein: CASSPRDRGSSPLHF.

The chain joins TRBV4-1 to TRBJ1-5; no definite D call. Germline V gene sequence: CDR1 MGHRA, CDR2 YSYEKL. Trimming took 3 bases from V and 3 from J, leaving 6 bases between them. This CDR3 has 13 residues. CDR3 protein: CASSQPVNQPQHF. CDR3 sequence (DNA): TGCGCCAGCAGCCAGCCAGTCAATCAGCCCCAGCATTTT.

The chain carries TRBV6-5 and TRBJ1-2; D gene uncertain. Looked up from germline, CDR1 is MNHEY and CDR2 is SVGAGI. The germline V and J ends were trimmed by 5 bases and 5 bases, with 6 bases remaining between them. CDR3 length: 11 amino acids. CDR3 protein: CASSVGYGYTF. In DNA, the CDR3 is TGTGCCAGCAGTGTAGGTTATGGCTACACCTTC.

In DNA form, the CDR3 reads TGTGCCAGCAGCTCGTTGGCCAAAGAGACCCAGTACTTC. Translation: CASSSLAKETQYF. This sequence joins TRBV7-2 and TRBJ2-5; D is unclear. Trimming left V 4 bases short and J 3 bases short, with 9 bases between. CDR3 length equals 13 residues. The germline gives CDR1 SGHTA, CDR2 FQGNSA. The full variable domain, in which reference TRBV7-2 and TRBJ2-5 provide the parts outside the CDR3, is GAGVSQSPSNKVTEKGKDVELRCDPISGHTALYWYRQSLGQGLEFLIYFQGNSAPDKSGLPSDRFSAERTGGSVSTLTIQRTQQEDSAVYLCASSSLAKETQYFGPGTRLLVL.

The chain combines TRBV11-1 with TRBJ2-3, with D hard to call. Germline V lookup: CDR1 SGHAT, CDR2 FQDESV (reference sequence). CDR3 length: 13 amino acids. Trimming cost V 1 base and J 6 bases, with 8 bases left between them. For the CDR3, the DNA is TGTGCCAGCAGCTTAGGTCGGTGGGATACGCAGTATTTT. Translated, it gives CASSLGRWDTQYF.

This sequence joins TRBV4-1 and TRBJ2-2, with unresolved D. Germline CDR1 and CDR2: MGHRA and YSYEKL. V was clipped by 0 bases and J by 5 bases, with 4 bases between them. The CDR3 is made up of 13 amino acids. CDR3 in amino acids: CASSQEQTGELFF. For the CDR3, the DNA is TGCGCCAGCAGCCAAGAACAGACCGGGGAGCTGTTTTTT.

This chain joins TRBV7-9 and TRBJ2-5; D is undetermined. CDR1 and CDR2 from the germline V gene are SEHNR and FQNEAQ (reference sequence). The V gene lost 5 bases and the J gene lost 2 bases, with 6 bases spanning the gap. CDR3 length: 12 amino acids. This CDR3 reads CASSLNQETQYF. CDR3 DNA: TGTGCCAGCAGCCTAAATCAAGAGACCCAGTACTTC. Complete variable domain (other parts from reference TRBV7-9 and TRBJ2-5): DTGVSQNPRHKITKRGQNVTFRCDPISEHNRLYWYRQTLGQGPEFLTYFQNEAQLEKSRLLSDRFSAERPKGSFSTLEIQRTEQGDSAMYLCASSLNQETQYFGPGTRLLVL.

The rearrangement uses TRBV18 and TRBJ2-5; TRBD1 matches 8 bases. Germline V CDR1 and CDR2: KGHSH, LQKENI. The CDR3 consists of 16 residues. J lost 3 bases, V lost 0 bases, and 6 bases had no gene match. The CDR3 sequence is CASSPPQGAFEETQYF. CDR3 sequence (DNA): TGTGCCAGCTCACCACCTCAGGGGGCGTTTGAAGAGACCCAGTACTTC.

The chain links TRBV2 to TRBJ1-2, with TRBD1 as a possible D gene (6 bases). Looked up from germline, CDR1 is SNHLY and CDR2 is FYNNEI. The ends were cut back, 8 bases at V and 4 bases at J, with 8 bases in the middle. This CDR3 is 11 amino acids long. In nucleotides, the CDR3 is TGTGCCAGCGGGGACACCTATGGCTACACCTTC. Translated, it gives CASGDTYGYTF.

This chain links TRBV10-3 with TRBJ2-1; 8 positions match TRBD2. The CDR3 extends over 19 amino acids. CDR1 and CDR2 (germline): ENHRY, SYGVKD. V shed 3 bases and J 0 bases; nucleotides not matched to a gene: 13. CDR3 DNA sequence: TGTGCCATCAGTGAAAAGAAACCTAGCGGGTTCTACTCCTACAATGAGCAGTTCTTC. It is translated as CAISEKKPSGFYSYNEQFF.

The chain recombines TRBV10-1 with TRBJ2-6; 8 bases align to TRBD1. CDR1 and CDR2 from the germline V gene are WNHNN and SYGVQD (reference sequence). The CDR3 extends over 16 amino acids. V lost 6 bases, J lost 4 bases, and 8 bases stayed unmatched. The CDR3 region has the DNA TGCGCCAGCAGCTCCCGGACAGGGCTCGGGGCCAACGTCCTGACTTTC. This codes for CASSSRTGLGANVLTF.

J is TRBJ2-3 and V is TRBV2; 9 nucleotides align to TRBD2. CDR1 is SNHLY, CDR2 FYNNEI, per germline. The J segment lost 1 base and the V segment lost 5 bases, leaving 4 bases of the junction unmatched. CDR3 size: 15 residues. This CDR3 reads CASSSGGWGTDTQYF. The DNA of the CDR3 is TGTGCCAGCAGTAGCGGGGGGTGGGGCACAGATACGCAGTATTTT.

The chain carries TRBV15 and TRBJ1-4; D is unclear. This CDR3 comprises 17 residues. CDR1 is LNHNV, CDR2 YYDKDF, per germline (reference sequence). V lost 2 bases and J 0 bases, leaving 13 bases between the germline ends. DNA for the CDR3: TGTGCCACCAGCAGATCCCCACTTTTTGCAACTAATGAAAAACTGTTTTTT. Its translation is CATSRSPLFATNEKLFF.